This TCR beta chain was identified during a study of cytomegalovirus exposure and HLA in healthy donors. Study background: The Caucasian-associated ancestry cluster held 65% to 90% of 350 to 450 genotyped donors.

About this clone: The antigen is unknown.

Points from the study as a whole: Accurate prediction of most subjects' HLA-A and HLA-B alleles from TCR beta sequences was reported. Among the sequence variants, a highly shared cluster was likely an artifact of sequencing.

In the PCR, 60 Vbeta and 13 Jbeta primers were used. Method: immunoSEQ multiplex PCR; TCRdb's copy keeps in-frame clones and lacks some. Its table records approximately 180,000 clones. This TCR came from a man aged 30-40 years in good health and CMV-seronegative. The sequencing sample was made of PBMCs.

The CDR3 loop is CAWSVWGYEQYF. As DNA, the CDR3 is TGTGCCTGGAGTGTGTGGGGCTACGAGCAGTACTTC. The V gene is TRBV30, the J gene TRBJ2-5; no reliable D call. The closer fit of TRBJ2-7 to the DNA end suggests the J call may be wrong. The CDR3 runs 12 residues. In germline, CDR1 is GTSNPN, CDR2 SVGIG (reference sequence).